The clone carrying this T cell receptor (beta chain) was observed a few times. Its antigen is currently unknown. Study-wide findings and caveats: Tumor Treg TCRs overlapped most with tumor naive CD4+ cells.

The CDR3 loop spans 14 amino acids. Germline loops: CDR1 SGDLS, CDR2 YYNGEE. Trimming shortened V by 1 base and J by 2 bases, and 8 bases separated the two germline ends. TCRdb processed the 5' RACE reads anew with MiXCR; each CDR3 protein has one entry. The data hold 9,000 to 13,000 distinct CDR3 sequences, with more than 45% observed a single time. The gene calls are TRBV9 and TRBJ2-3; D uncertain. The specimen sequenced was tumor-infiltrating naive CD4+ T cells sorted from the breast tumor. The subset: naive CD4+ T cells, CD4+CD45RA+CD25-. The receptor's source is a female donor with breast cancer. As DNA, the CDR3 is TGTGCCAGCAGCGTACAGACCGCCACAGATACGCAGTATTTT. Its translation is CASSVQTATDTQYF.